This TCR beta chain emerged from a study of a mutant IDH1 vaccine in newly diagnosed glioma. The CDR3 contains 14 residues. Per the germline V gene, CDR1 is LNHDA and CDR2 is SQIVND (reference sequence). Trimming removed 1 base from V and 5 bases from J, with 6 bases in between. The sample's time point: baseline, week 1 (first vaccination visit). The treatment is: pre-vaccination baseline after standard-of-care therapy. Repertoires were generated with immunoSEQ multiplex PCR, while TCRdb's copy carries only in-frame clones and drops some. The sample records some 90,000 clones, about 80% being singletons.

The receptor's source is a man in his forties or fifties with glioma. Some clones in this sample may be carry-over from other donors' samples. The sequences come from PBMCs, collected from a glioma patient treated with radiotherapy, temozolomide or both. The gene calls are TRBV19 and TRBJ2-6; the D is unclear. This CDR3 reads CASSIGKWANVLTF. The CDR3 bases are TGTGCCAGTAGTATAGGGAAGTGGGCCAACGTCCTGACTTTC.